This TCR beta chain is drawn from a study of cytomegalovirus exposure and HLA in healthy donors (dated by TCRdb to 2016 to 2017). Some background on the complete study: A later analysis indicated that the 95 to 150 validation repertoires were generated on the platform also employed for the approximately 700 repertoires of the first cohort. To predict cytomegalovirus infection status, the study combined high-throughput TCR immunosequencing, statistical association of individual TCRs with disease status, and machine learning. In addition to the first cohort of hundreds of subjects, a separate validation cohort of 100 to 150 different subjects was used. The aim of the study was to test whether cataloging public T cell receptors could identify signatures of past pathogen exposure.

On the study overall, not on this receptor specifically: In vitro tests confirmed that three of the cytomegalovirus-associated TCR beta chains recognize cytomegalovirus antigens. According to the authors, the approach could potentially be generalized to other disease states and immunological phenotypes. The validation cohort had no HLA typing available for a later analysis, so co-occurrence within that cohort was assessed over all 120 or so repertoires. A total of about 150 TCR beta chains were listed by the study as associated with cytomegalovirus. Most TCR sequences were seen in very few donors, while some public TCRs were found in many individuals. Cytomegalovirus status was reported to be diagnosed by the classifier with high specificity and sensitivity in both the original and validation cohorts. A later analysis found that TCRs clustered in the first cohort also tended to co-occur in the 120 validation repertoires, with 90% to 95% of cluster scores above 0.

Relative to germline, V is 7 bases shorter and J is 4 bases shorter, with 10 bases between their ends. The CDR3 numbers 12 residues from cysteine through phenylalanine. Kept here is only the CDR3 DNA, which spans 36 bases and is read in frame from base 1. From the germline V gene, CDR1 is MDHEN and CDR2 is SYDVKM. Donors formed part of the validation cohort, which comprised 120 or so subjects and was distinct from the first cohort of 550 to 850 subjects. The library was made by the immunoSEQ multiplex PCR assay. On the study's bioinformatics: A statistical classification framework was developed to diagnose cytomegalovirus status using the catalog of TCR beta chain sequences. Entries here come from immuneACCESS through TCRdb and include only in-frame sequences with V and J called. Some clones fail to appear in such tables; in the studies checked, an unresolved V gene covers under half of the shortfall, and the cause of the remainder is unknown. V and J calls and clone size follow that table, whereas D and trimming were derived from the DNA. This sample comprises 130,000 to 150,000 clones, 80% to 90% of them detected only once. Less than 7% of the sample is taken by the ten largest.

A remark on this clone: The target of this receptor is not known. No base qualities exist here, and no much larger clone lies one base off it.

The TCR was taken from a woman aged 25-40 years in good health and CMV-seropositive. Sample: PBMCs. The chain is encoded by TRBV28 joined to TRBJ1-2, with no confidently assigned D gene. The DNA reads as follows: TGTGCCAGCACCGATAACTTCTATGGCTACACCTTC. Its translation reads: CASTDNFYGYTF.